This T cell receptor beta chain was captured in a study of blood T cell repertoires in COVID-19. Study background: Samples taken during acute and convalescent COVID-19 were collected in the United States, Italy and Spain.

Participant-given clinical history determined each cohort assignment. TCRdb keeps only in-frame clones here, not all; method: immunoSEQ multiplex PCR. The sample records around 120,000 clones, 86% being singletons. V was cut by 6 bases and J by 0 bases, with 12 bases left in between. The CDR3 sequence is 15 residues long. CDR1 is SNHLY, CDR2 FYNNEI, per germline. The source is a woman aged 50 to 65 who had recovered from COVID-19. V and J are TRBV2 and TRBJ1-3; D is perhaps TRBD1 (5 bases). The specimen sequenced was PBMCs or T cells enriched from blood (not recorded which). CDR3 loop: CASREQVYSGNTIYF. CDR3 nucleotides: TGTGCCAGCAGAGAACAGGTTTACTCTGGAAACACCATATATTTT.